Presented here are 32 T cell receptor beta chains from one specimen sequenced in a study of read filtering for tumor transcriptome and immune sequencing. Molecular barcoded adaptors covering alpha/delta and beta/gamma chains were used on roughly 400 ng RNA. TCRdb reprocessed the reads with MiXCR, giving one entry per CDR3 protein. The table records about 90,000 distinct CDR3 sequences, 9% to 15% of them present only once. Sequenced sample: a population of CD138-negative cells sorted from bone marrow. These TCRs come from a donor aged 40 or over with multiple myeloma.

This clonotype was counted many times. The CDR3 DNA reads TGCAGCGTTGCGGTGATCTCCTACGAGCAGTACTTC. Protein sequence: CSVAVISYEQYF. The chain employs TRBV29-1 and TRBJ2-7; D not resolved. Trimming left V 4 bases short and J 0 bases short, with 7 bases between. The length of the CDR3 is 12 residues. Looked up from germline, CDR1 is SQVTM and CDR2 is ANQGSEA.

This clonotype was picked up many times. This chain uses TRBV2 with TRBJ1-5, with 10 bases identical to TRBD1. Germline CDR1 SNHLY, CDR2 FYNNEI. V lost 6 bases, J lost 5 bases, and 1 base stayed unmatched. The CDR3 consists of 13 residues. The CDR3 loop reads CASSGQGDQPQHF. The CDR3 DNA reads as TGTGCCAGCAGCGGACAGGGGGATCAGCCCCAGCATTTT.

The sample holds many counts of this clonotype. The chain is built from TRBV13 and TRBJ2-7; 9 bases align to TRBD1. V shed 6 bases and J 4 bases; nucleotides not matched to a gene: 7. Germline V gene data show CDR1 as PRHDT and CDR2 as FYEKMQ (reference sequence). This CDR3 comprises 14 residues. The CDR3 region is CASSIADRGYEQYF. The CDR3 DNA reads as TGTGCCAGCAGTATAGCGGACAGGGGTTACGAGCAGTACTTC.

This clonotype showed up many times. This chain joins TRBV12-3 or TRBV12-4 and TRBJ2-3, with D perhaps given as TRBD1 or TRBD2 (5 bases each). Deletions cut 3 bases from V and 2 bases from J, with 12 bases between. This CDR3 is built from 15 residues. In DNA form, the CDR3 reads TGTGCCAGCAGTTTCAGAGGGGCCCACACAGATACGCAGTATTTT. This codes for CASSFRGAHTDTQYF.

On this clonotype: It may be a read error: a sequence one base away is much more abundant. The V call is TRBV19, the J call TRBJ1-5; 7 bases agree with TRBD1. The CDR3 sequence is 15 residues long. The germline CDR1 and CDR2 sequences are LNHDA and SQIVND (reference sequence). This chain's CDR3 is CVSSIDRQGNQPQHF. The CDR3 region has the DNA TGTGTCAGTAGTATAGACCGACAGGGTAATCAGCCCCAGCATTTT.

This clonotype showed up many times. The rearrangement links TRBV6-1 to TRBJ2-1, with TRBD2 identical over 9 bases. Germline V gives CDR1 MNHNS, CDR2 SASEGT. After removal of 0 bases from V and 8 bases from J, the junction contained 5 bases not matched to a gene. This CDR3 region has 15 residues. This CDR3 reads CASSEALGLAHEQFF. The CDR3 DNA sequence: TGTGCCAGCAGTGAAGCTTTGGGACTAGCCCATGAGCAGTTCTTC.

This clonotype showed up many times. The V call is TRBV28, the J call TRBJ2-4; D is possibly TRBD2 (7 bases). The V end was cut by 5 bases, the J end by 1 base, with 12 bases between. The CDR3 runs 15 residues. Germline V CDR1 and CDR2: MDHEN, SYDVKM. The CDR3 loop is CASSARGAAKNIQYF. The CDR3 DNA follows: TGTGCCAGCAGTGCCCGGGGGGCGGCCAAAAACATTCAGTACTTC.

This clonotype was detected ten times or more. The chain employs TRBV7-9 and TRBJ1-1; D gene ambiguous. The CDR3 spans 13 residues. The V end lost 5 bases, the J end lost 4 bases, and 11 bases lay between the germline ends. CDR1 SEHNR and CDR2 FQNEAQ come from the germline V gene (reference sequence). The DNA of the CDR3 is TGTGCCAGCAGCCCCCCTTTTGTCACTGAAGCTTTCTTT. Its protein product is CASSPPFVTEAFF.

In regard to this clonotype: Possible read error: a much larger clone is one base away. The V and J genes are TRBV7-3 and TRBJ2-1; D is ambiguous. Germline V CDR1 and CDR2: SGHTA, FQGTGA. The CDR3 is made up of 13 amino acids. With 1 base removed from V and 6 bases from J, the gap between germline ends came to 7 bases. CDR3 protein: CASSLSNGNEQFF. The CDR3 nucleotides are TGTGCCAGCAGCTTAAGTAATGGCAATGAGCAGTTCTTC.

The CDR3 protein is CASSSTSPGLHSYNEQFF. CDR3 in DNA: TGTGCCAGCAGCTCCACTTCCCCAGGACTACACTCCTACAATGAGCAGTTCTTC. The chain carries TRBV11-2 and TRBJ2-1, with TRBD2 as a possible D gene (6 bases). This CDR3 comprises 18 residues. Trimming pared 4 bases from V and 0 bases from J, leaving 19 bases between. From germline, CDR1 is SGHAT and CDR2 FQNNGV.

The table lists this clonotype with a few counts. The J gene is TRBJ2-5, the V gene TRBV11-3; D may be TRBD1 (6 bases). This CDR3 has 14 amino acids. CDR1 is SGHNT, CDR2 YENEEA, per germline. V was clipped by 5 bases and J by 1 base, with 11 bases between them. Here the CDR3 DNA reads TGTGCCAGCAGCCTCCGGACAGCCCAAGAGACCCAGTACTTC. As protein: CASSLRTAQETQYF.

This clonotype was found many times. The chain couples TRBV29-1 to TRBJ2-6; no reliable D call. CDR1 and CDR2 from the germline V gene are SQVTM and ANQGSEA. The germline V and J ends were trimmed by 2 bases and 0 bases, with 14 bases remaining between them. This CDR3 has 17 amino acids. CDR3 coding DNA: TGCAGCGTTGAATTGCTCGCCAGCCACTCTGGGGCCAACGTCCTGACTTTC. Translated, it gives CSVELLASHSGANVLTF.

This clonotype has at least ten counts. The rearrangement links TRBV19 to TRBJ1-5, with TRBD1 identical over 7 bases. With 4 bases clipped from V and 7 bases from J, the junction kept 13 bases outside the gene matches. The CDR3 sequence is 16 residues long. Germline CDR1 LNHDA, CDR2 SQIVND (reference sequence). The CDR3 nucleotides are TGTGCCAGTAGTACCCCCAGACAGGGACCACTCCAGCCCCAGCATTTT. Translation gives CASSTPRQGPLQPQHF. The full variable domain, in which reference TRBV19 and TRBJ1-5 provide the parts outside the CDR3, is DGGITQSPKYLFRKEGQNVTLSCEQNLNHDAMYWYRQDPGQGLRLIYYSQIVNDFQKGDIAEGYSVSREKKESFPLTVTSAQKNPTAFYLCASSTPRQGPLQPQHFGDGTRLSIL.

This clonotype has ten or more counts. This chain connects TRBV3-1 to TRBJ2-7; 10 bases map to TRBD2. CDR1 and CDR2 from the germline V gene are LGHDT and YNNKEL (reference sequence). V lost 2 bases, J lost 6 bases, and 7 bases stayed unmatched. This CDR3 contains 15 residues. CDR3 coding DNA: TGTGCCAGCAGCCAACGCGCACTAGCGGGAAGCGAGCAGTACTTC. Its translation is CASSQRALAGSEQYF.

This clonotype was detected many times. The chain couples TRBV3-1 to TRBJ2-5; TRBD2 agrees at 9 bases. Germline lookup yields CDR1 LGHDT and CDR2 YNNKEL (reference sequence). V lost 2 bases and J lost 4; bases outside the gene matches: 5. This CDR3 has 15 residues. The DNA for the CDR3 is TGTGCCAGCAGCCAAATTAGCGGGAGCGGAGAGACCCAGTACTTC. Residues: CASSQISGSGETQYF.

V usage is TRBV29-1 and J usage is TRBJ1-1; tentative D call: TRBD1 (5 bases). V lost 7 bases, J lost 1 base, and 16 bases lay in between. Germline V gives CDR1 SQVTM, CDR2 ANQGSEA. This CDR3 region has 14 residues. CDR3 residues: CSASLGQGNTEAFF. The DNA for the CDR3 is TGCAGCGCGTCCCTCGGGCAGGGGAACACTGAAGCTTTCTTT. Complete variable domain (other parts from reference TRBV29-1 and TRBJ1-1): SAVISQKPSRDICQRGTSLTIQCQVDSQVTMMFWYRQQPGQSLTLIATANQGSEATYESGFVIDKFPISRPNLTFSTLTVSNMSPEDSSIYLCSASLGQGNTEAFFGQGTRLTVV.

This clonotype has a count of ten or more. The J gene is TRBJ2-4, the V gene TRBV28; TRBD2 aligns across 12 bases. Germline-derived CDR1 and CDR2 are MDHEN and SYDVKM. The CDR3 spans 18 residues. V shed 3 bases and J 1 base; nucleotides not matched to a gene: 7. The CDR3 DNA is TGTGCCAGCAGTTTCCCATCTAGCGGGAGGGGCGCCAAAAACATTCAGTACTTC. Amino acid sequence: CASSFPSSGRGAKNIQYF.

There are many counts of this clonotype. The chain carries TRBV3-1 and TRBJ1-5, with 8 bases fitting TRBD1. With 5 bases clipped from V and 5 bases from J, the junction kept 5 bases outside the gene matches. The CDR3 length is 14 residues. Germline V CDR1 and CDR2: LGHDT, YNNKEL (reference sequence). CDR3 sequence: CASSGGTGYQPQHF. The CDR3 coding sequence is TGTGCCAGCAGCGGAGGGACAGGCTATCAGCCCCAGCATTTT.

Ten or more counts support this clonotype. The chain carries TRBV6-6 and TRBJ2-7; D uncertain. In germline, CDR1 is MNHNY, CDR2 SVGAGI (reference sequence). V was cut by 6 bases and J by 1 base, with 7 bases left in between. CDR3 length: 12 amino acids. This CDR3 is CASRGPSYEQYF. CDR3 DNA sequence: TGTGCCAGCAGAGGACCTTCCTACGAGCAGTACTTC.

Many counts were recorded for this clonotype. The chain employs TRBV29-1 and TRBJ1-4; TRBD1 aligns across 10 bases. Germline V lookup: CDR1 SQVTM, CDR2 ANQGSEA. This CDR3 has 15 amino acids. V lost 0 bases to trimming and J lost 8 bases; unmatched junction nucleotides: 6. The CDR3 loop reads CSVEDRGQGGEKLFF. The CDR3 DNA sequence: TGCAGCGTTGAAGATCGAGGACAGGGGGGGGAAAAACTGTTTTTT.

This clonotype has at least ten counts. This chain joins TRBV20-1 and TRBJ1-5; TRBD1 aligns across 11 bases. The CDR3 has 16 amino acids. The germline V gene has CDR1 DFQATT and CDR2 SNEGSKA (reference sequence). Trimming removed 5 bases from V and 0 bases from J; junction bases left unmatched: 6. CDR3 loop: CSAAGTGGYSNQPQHF. CDR3 in DNA: TGCAGTGCTGCAGGGACAGGGGGTTATAGCAATCAGCCCCAGCATTTT.

The CDR3 DNA follows: TGCGCCAGCAGCTTGGGGGAATCCGGGACGGTGCAGAACTATGGCTACACCTTC. This codes for CASSLGESGTVQNYGYTF. The V call is TRBV5-1, the J call TRBJ1-2; tentative D call: TRBD1 (5 bases). With 0 bases removed from V and 2 bases from J, the gap between germline ends came to 20 bases. This CDR3 has 18 residues. Germline assignment: CDR1 SGHRS and CDR2 YFSETQ.

At least ten counts were recorded for this clonotype. The chain couples TRBV14 to TRBJ2-1; weak D call: TRBD2 (6 bases). V lost 6 bases, J lost 1 base, and 13 bases lay in between. In germline, CDR1 is SGHDN, CDR2 FVKESK. The CDR3 is 15 residues long. CDR3 DNA: TGTGCCAGCAGTGCTACGGGGAGGTCCTACAATGAGCAGTTCTTC. Amino acids: CASSATGRSYNEQFF.

In regard to this clonotype: A far larger clone is one base from this, pointing to a likely read error. The V and J genes are TRBV7-8 and TRBJ2-1; D is perhaps TRBD2 (6 bases). Germline assignment: CDR1 SGHVS and CDR2 FQNEAQ. The CDR3 is made up of 15 amino acids. In DNA form, the CDR3 reads TGTGCCAGCAGCGGGGACTGGAGCTCCCACAATGAGCAGTTCTTC. Residues: CASSGDWSSHNEQFF.

This clonotype was detected ten times or more. V usage is TRBV14 and J usage is TRBJ2-5; D is ambiguous. This CDR3 is built from 14 residues. The germline gives CDR1 SGHDN, CDR2 FVKESK. With 1 base removed from V and 1 base from J, the gap between germline ends came to 7 bases. As DNA, the CDR3 is TGTGCCAGCAGCCAAGTGGGTAGCCAAGAGACCCAGTACTTC. It specifies CASSQVGSQETQYF.

This clonotype occurred many times. The chain employs TRBV7-2 and TRBJ1-5; TRBD1 matches 9 bases. V gave up 2 bases and J gave up 7 bases; unmatched junction bases: 3. The CDR3 runs 14 residues. Germline CDR1 is SGHTA and CDR2 is FQGNSA. CDR3 in amino acids: CASSLQTGGQPQHF. The CDR3, as DNA: TGTGCCAGCAGCTTACAGACAGGGGGACAGCCCCAGCATTTT.

In its sample, this clonotype was seen many times. The V call is TRBV6-2 or TRBV6-3, the J call TRBJ2-7, with D maybe TRBD2 (6 bases). The germline CDR1 and CDR2 sequences are MNHEY and SVGEGT. V was pared by 6 bases and J by 3 bases, with 12 bases between. The CDR3 length is 13 residues. DNA for the CDR3: TGTGCCAGCAGCCTCTCCGGGAGCTACGAGCAGTACTTC. This translates into CASSLSGSYEQYF.

This clonotype has at least ten counts. V gene TRBV6-2 or TRBV6-3 combines with J gene TRBJ1-1, with D maybe TRBD1 (6 bases). Trimming stripped 4 bases from V and 2 bases from J, with 11 bases between. The CDR3 runs to 14 residues. The V gene's germline CDR1 is MNHEY and CDR2 SVGEGT. CDR3 loop: CASSSRGANTEAFF. The CDR3 DNA reads as TGTGCCAGCAGTTCGCGGGGGGCTAACACTGAAGCTTTCTTT.

This clonotype was observed at least ten times. The gene calls are TRBV30 and TRBJ2-2; D uncertain. The CDR3 runs 13 residues. From germline, CDR1 is GTSNPN and CDR2 SVGIG (reference sequence). The V and J ends lost 0 bases and 7 bases respectively, with 9 bases between them. The CDR3 reads CAWSVQVFGELFF. CDR3 bases: TGTGCCTGGAGTGTACAAGTCTTCGGGGAGCTGTTTTTT.

As to this clonotype: This clone may be a read error of a much larger clone one base away. The CDR3 ends on some other residue instead of the conserved phenylalanine or tryptophan, so this is likely a read error. The gene calls are TRBV7-3 and TRBJ2-7, with 8 positions matching TRBD1. Germline assignment: CDR1 SGHTA and CDR2 FQGTGA. V shed 2 bases and J 4 bases; nucleotides not matched to a gene: 7. The CDR3 totals 15 residues. The CDR3 loop is CASSLGRTGSYEQYS. Here the CDR3 DNA reads TGTGCCAGCAGCTTAGGGAGGACAGGGTCATACGAGCAGTACTCC.

This clonotype was counted once. The chain carries TRBV7-8 and TRBJ2-1; 14 nucleotides agree with TRBD2. The CDR3 contains 17 residues. Losses at the gene ends were 5 bases for V and 5 bases for J; bases not matched to a gene: 8. Germline V gene lookup returns CDR1 SGHVS and CDR2 FQNEAQ. CDR3 DNA: TGTGCCAGCAGCCCCCGCCCGGGACTAGCGGGAGACAATGAGCAGTTCTTC. Protein sequence: CASSPRPGLAGDNEQFF.

This clonotype was counted ten times or more. The rearrangement uses TRBV12-3 or TRBV12-4 and TRBJ2-3; 9 positions match TRBD1. The CDR3 is made up of 14 amino acids. The J segment lost 4 bases and the V segment lost 5 bases, leaving 4 bases of the junction unmatched. CDR3 loop: CASSQGQGADTQYF. The CDR3 coding sequence is TGTGCCAGCAGTCAGGGACAGGGAGCAGATACGCAGTATTTT.